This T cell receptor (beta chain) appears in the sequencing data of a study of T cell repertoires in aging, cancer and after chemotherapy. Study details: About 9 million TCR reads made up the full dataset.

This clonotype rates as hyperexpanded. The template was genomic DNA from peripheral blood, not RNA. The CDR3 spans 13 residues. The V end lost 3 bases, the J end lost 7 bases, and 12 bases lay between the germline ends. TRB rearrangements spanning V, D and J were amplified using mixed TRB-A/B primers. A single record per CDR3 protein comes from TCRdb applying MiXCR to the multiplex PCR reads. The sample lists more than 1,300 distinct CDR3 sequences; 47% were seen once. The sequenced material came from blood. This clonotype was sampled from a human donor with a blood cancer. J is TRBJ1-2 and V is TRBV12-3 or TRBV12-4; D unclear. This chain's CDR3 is CASSFREAAGYTF. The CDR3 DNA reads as TGTGCCAGCAGTTTTCGCGAGGCCGCTGGCTACACCTTC.